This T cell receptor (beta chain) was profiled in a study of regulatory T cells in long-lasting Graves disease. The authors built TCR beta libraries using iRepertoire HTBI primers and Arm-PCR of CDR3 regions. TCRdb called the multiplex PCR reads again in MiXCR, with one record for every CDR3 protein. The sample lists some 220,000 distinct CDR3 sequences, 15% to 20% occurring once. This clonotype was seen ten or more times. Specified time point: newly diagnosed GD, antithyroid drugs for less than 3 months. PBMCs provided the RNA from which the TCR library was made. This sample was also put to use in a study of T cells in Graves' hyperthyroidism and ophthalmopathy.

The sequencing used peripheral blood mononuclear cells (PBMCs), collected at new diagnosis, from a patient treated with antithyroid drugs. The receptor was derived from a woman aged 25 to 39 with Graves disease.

The CDR3 nucleotides are TGTGCCAGCAGCCCGCGAGAGGGTGAAGCTTTCTTT. Residues: CASSPREGEAFF. The chain links TRBV6-2 or TRBV6-3 to TRBJ1-1; D call uncertain. Germline CDR1 reads MNHEY; CDR2 reads SVGEGT. The CDR3 extends over 12 amino acids. The ends were cut back, 6 bases at V and 7 bases at J, with 12 bases in the middle.